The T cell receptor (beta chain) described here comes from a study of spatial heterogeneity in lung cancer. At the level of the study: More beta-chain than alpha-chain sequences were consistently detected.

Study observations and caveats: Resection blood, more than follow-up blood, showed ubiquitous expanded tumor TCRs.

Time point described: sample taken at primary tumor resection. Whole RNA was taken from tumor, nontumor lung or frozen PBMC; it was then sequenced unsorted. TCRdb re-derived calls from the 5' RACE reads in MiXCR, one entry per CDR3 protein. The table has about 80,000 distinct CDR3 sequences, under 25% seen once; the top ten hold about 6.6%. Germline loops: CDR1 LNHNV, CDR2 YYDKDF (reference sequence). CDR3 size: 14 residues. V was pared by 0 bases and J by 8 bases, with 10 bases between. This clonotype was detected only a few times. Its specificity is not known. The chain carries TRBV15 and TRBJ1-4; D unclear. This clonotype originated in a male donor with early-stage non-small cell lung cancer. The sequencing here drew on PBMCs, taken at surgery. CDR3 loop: CATSRDRSGEKLFF. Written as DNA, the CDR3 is TGTGCCACCAGCAGAGATCGGTCGGGGGAAAAACTGTTTTTT. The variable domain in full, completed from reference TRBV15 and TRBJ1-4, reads DAMVIQNPRYQVTQFGKPVTLSCSQTLNHNVMYWYQQKSSQAPKLLFHYYDKDFNNEADTPDNFQSRRPNTSFCFLDIRSPGLGDTAMYLCATSRDRSGEKLFFGSGTQLSVL.